This entry lists 3 T cell receptor beta chains sequenced from one sample in a study of a mutant IDH1 vaccine in newly diagnosed glioma. These TCRs' antigens remain unknown. Sequenced by immunoSEQ multiplex PCR; TCRdb stores in-frame clones only, minus some. This table holds around 53,000 clones, roughly 80% found once. The time point here: week 35, safety follow-up. Every vaccine dose comprised 300 ug of mutant IDH1 20-mer peptide plus topical imiquimod. This specimen was PBMCs, taken from a glioma patient whose treatment included an IDH1 peptide vaccine. All receptors derive from a man in his forties with glioma.

The V call is TRBV20-1, the J call TRBJ1-2, with D unclear. The CDR3 is made up of 11 amino acids. CDR1 is DFQATT and CDR2 is SNEGSKA in the germline V gene (reference sequence). V was pared by 5 bases and J by 8 bases, with 12 bases between. CDR3 sequence reads: CSAVRHGGYTF. CDR3 nucleotides: TGCAGTGCTGTCCGCCATGGGGGCTACACCTTC.

This clone was counted once. The CDR3 region is CASSLGVGQPQHF. CDR3 nucleotide sequence: TGTGCCAGCAGCCTAGGGGTGGGCCAGCCCCAGCATTTT. This chain joins TRBV5-6 and TRBJ1-5, with TRBD1 as a possible D gene (5 bases). The V end was cut by 4 bases, the J end by 7 bases, with 12 bases between. There are 13 residues in the CDR3. Per germline, CDR1 SGHDT and CDR2 YYEEEE. The full variable domain, its missing parts supplied by reference TRBV5-6 and TRBJ1-5, is DAGVTQSPTHLIKTRGQQVTLRCSPKSGHDTVSWYQQALGQGPQFIFQYYEEEERQRGNFPDRFSGHQFPNYSSELNVNALLLGDSALYLCASSLGVGQPQHFGDGTRLSIL.

V is TRBV19 and J is TRBJ1-1, with TRBD1 identical over 9 bases. This CDR3 region has 15 residues. In germline, CDR1 is LNHDA, CDR2 SQIVND (reference sequence). V lost 5 bases, J lost 2 bases, and 6 bases stayed unmatched. CDR3 sequence: CASSARDRVNTEAFF. CDR3 DNA sequence: TGTGCCAGTAGTGCCCGGGACAGGGTTAACACTGAAGCTTTCTTT. Complete variable domain (other parts from reference TRBV19 and TRBJ1-1): DGGITQSPKYLFRKEGQNVTLSCEQNLNHDAMYWYRQDPGQGLRLIYYSQIVNDFQKGDIAEGYSVSREKKESFPLTVTSAQKNPTAFYLCASSARDRVNTEAFFGQGTRLTVV.